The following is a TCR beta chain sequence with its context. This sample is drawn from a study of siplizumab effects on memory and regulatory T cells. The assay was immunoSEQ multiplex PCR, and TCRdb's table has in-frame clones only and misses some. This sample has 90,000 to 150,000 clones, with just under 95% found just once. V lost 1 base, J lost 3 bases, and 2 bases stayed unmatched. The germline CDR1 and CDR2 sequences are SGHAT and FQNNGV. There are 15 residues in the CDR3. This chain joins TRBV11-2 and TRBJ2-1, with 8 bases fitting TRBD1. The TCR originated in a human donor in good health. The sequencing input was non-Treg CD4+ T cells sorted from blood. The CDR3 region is CASSLGQGNYNEQFF. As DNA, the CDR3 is TGTGCCAGCAGCTTAGGACAGGGGAACTACAATGAGCAGTTCTTC. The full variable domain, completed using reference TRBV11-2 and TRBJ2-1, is EAGVAQSPRYKIIEKRQSVAFWCNPISGHATLYWYQQILGQGPKLLIQFQNNGVVDDSQLPKDRFSAERLKGVDSTLKIQPAKLEDSAVYLCASSLGQGNYNEQFFGPGTRLTVL.